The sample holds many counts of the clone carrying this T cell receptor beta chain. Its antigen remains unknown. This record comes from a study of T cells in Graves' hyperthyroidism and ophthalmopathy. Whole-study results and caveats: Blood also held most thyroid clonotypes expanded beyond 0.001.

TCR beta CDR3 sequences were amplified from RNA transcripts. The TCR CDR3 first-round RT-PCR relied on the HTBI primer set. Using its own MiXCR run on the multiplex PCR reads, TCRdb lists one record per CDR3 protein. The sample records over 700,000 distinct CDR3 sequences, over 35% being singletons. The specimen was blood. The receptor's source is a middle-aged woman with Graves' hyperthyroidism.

The CDR3 loop reads CAIKAQNTEAFF. The DNA for the CDR3 is TGTGCCATCAAAGCCCAGAACACTGAAGCTTTCTTT. The chain couples TRBV10-3 to TRBJ1-1; D not resolved. Germline V gene sequence: CDR1 ENHRY, CDR2 SYGVKD. Trimming left V 7 bases short and J 1 base short, with 7 bases between. This CDR3 is 12 amino acids long.